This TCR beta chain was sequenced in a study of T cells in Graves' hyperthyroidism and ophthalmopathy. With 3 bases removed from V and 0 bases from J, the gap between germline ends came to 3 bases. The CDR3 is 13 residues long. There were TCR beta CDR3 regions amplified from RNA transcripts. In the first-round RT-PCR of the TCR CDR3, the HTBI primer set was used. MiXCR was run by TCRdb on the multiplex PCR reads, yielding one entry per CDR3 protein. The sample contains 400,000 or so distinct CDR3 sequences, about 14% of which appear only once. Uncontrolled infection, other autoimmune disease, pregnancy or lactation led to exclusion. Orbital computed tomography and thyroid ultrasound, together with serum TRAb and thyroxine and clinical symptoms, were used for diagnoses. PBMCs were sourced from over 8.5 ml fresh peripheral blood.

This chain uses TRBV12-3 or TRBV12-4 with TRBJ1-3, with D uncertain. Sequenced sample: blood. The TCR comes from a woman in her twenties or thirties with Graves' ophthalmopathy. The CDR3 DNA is TGTGCCAGCAGTTTTCTCTCTGGAAACACCATATATTTT. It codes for CASSFLSGNTIYF.